This record concerns one TCR beta chain sequence. This specimen comes from a study of blood T cell repertoires in COVID-19. Study at large: There were acute and convalescent COVID-19 samples, and they came from the United States, Italy and Spain. T cells, B-cell-depleted T cells, or PBMCs provided the cDNA or gDNA that served as material.

Some clones are missing from TCRdb's copy, which holds only in-frame ones; the method was immunoSEQ multiplex PCR. This table holds 350,000 to 450,000 clones, roughly 87% found once. Per the germline V gene, CDR1 is MNHEY and CDR2 is SVGAGI. The CDR3 consists of 14 residues. V lost 6 bases, J lost 2 bases, and 4 bases stayed unmatched. The sequence was obtained from a woman aged 45-65 years who had recovered from COVID-19. The rearrangement links TRBV6-5 to TRBJ2-5; 9 nucleotides line up with TRBD1. Material for sequencing was PBMCs or T cells enriched from blood (not recorded which). The CDR3 DNA reads as TGTGCCAGCAGAAAGGGGACAGGGCAAGAGACCCAGTACTTC. Translated: CASRKGTGQETQYF.